This T cell receptor (beta chain) was found in a study of CD4 T cells in relation to SARS-CoV-2 and coronaviruses. Clones were sequenced by immunoSEQ multiplex PCR, and TCRdb holds only the in-frame ones, with some missing. Counted here are under 30,000 clones, roughly 82% occurring once; the ten biggest clones make up around 15%. CD4+ T cells from unexposed donors were obtained before the COVID-19 pandemic (2011-2018). The cells were cultured for around ten days before CD4+ T cells were isolated. This CDR3 region has 15 residues. Per the germline V gene, CDR1 is LGHDT and CDR2 is YNNKEL (reference sequence). The J segment lost 2 bases and the V segment lost 4 bases, leaving 7 bases of the junction unmatched. On this clone itself: Its matching antigen is unknown.

This clonotype originated in a human donor in good health. This sequence joins TRBV3-1 (or the pseudogene TRBV3-2) and TRBJ2-7, with 8 bases that match TRBD1. The source material was CD4+ T cells from PBMCs, cultured in vitro. The CDR3 DNA reads TGTGCCAGCAGCCCAAAGGACAGGGACGCCTACGAGCAGTACTTC. Its protein is CASSPKDRDAYEQYF.